The T cell receptor (beta chain) described here comes from a study of blood T cells in healthy people across ages. Looking at the study overall: About one barcoded TCR beta cDNA was captured per two T cells. Study-level results: The diversity estimates, figures obtained from one million T cells, were considered underestimates.

Primers used in a second PCR of about 6 to 12 cycles were a sample-barcoded 5' primer and a J-beta primer mix. TCRdb re-derived calls from the 5' RACE reads in MiXCR, one entry per CDR3 protein. The top ten clones hold about a fifth of a sample with fewer than 1 million distinct CDR3 sequences, under 45% of them seen once. The CDR3 sequence is 14 residues long. CDR1 is SGHTA, CDR2 FQGNSA, per germline. The V end lost 3 bases, the J end lost 10 bases, and 16 bases lay between the germline ends. Note on this clonotype: What it binds is unknown.

Input material: blood. The source is a man aged 55 to 70 in good health. The J gene is TRBJ2-1, the V gene TRBV7-2, with a possible D match to TRBD2 (6 bases). CDR3 loop: CASSFSGDSYEQFF. The CDR3 DNA reads TGTGCCAGCAGCTTTAGTGGGGACTCCTACGAGCAGTTCTTC.